The source of this TCR beta chain is a study of a mutant IDH1 vaccine in newly diagnosed glioma. Time point here: week 35, safety follow-up. Vaccinated patients received 300 ug of mutant IDH1 20-mer peptide per dose, with topical imiquimod. A word on this clone: Its antigen is as yet unknown.

J lost 9 bases, V lost 11 bases, and 10 bases had no gene match. The CDR3 totals 13 residues. The V gene's germline CDR1 is MNHEY and CDR2 SMNVEV (reference sequence). The assay was immunoSEQ multiplex PCR, and TCRdb's table has in-frame clones only and misses some. The table shows 30,000 to 40,000 clones, with around three quarters occurring only once. The J gene is TRBJ2-3, the V gene TRBV27; 11 nucleotides align to TRBD2. The source is a man in his forties with glioma. Some clones in this sample may be carry-over from other donors' samples. This material consisted of PBMCs, taken from a glioma patient whose treatment included an IDH1 peptide vaccine. CDR3 sequence reads: CASGGSGGATQYF. The CDR3, as DNA: TGTGCCTCCGGGGGTAGCGGGGGGGCCACGCAGTATTTT.